This TCR beta chain was identified during a study of T cell repertoires in cytomegalovirus infection (dated by TCRdb to between 2019 and 2020). With regard to the full study: Donor HLA type was relevant to the analysis, as public TCR beta signatures indicated carriage of CMV infection together with the matching HLA type. The full study reports these points: The ex vivo response was dominated by HLA-C-restricted CMV-specific TCR beta clonotypes, and the single most frequent clonotype in two of eight donors was supplied by these HLA-C-restricted clonotypes. In both this cohort and an independent cohort of several hundred donors, the cumulative frequency of public TCR beta family members distinguished carriers of CMV infection plus the relevant HLA type.

This clonotype was seen more than once but under ten times. Its recognized antigen is unknown. Qualities for individual bases were not recorded, and no much larger clone is one base off. The listed sequencing device is Illumina HiSeq 1500. The public reads were quality trimmed at Q25 with fastp and then assembled into clones with MiXCR by TCRdb, keeping productive beta chains. All rows with the same CDR3 protein become a single entry with the most common DNA and genes. A total of 150,000 to 200,000 distinct CDR3 sequences appear in this sample, approximately 30% of them only once. The ten largest clonotypes hold 31% of the sample. CDR1 and CDR2 are read off the germline V gene as SGHRS and YFSETQ. From cysteine to phenylalanine, the CDR3 is 15 amino acids long. Of the read, only the CDR3 DNA is kept; its 45 bases are in frame from base 1. A distance of 16 bases separates the germline ends of V and J, which lose 4 bases and 8 bases respectively.

This receptor was obtained from a human donor in good health (CMV status not recorded). Some clones in this sample may be carry-over from other donors' samples. The chain is encoded by TRBV5-1 joined to TRBJ1-6; the D gene is perhaps TRBD1, from 5 matching bases. Material for sequencing was PBMCs. At the DNA level, the sequence is TGCGCCAGCAGCCCCCTCGAAGGGGAGGATTCACCCCTCCACTTT. This is translated as CASSPLEGEDSPLHF.